These 12 T cell receptor beta chains came from one sample sequenced in a study of blood T cells in healthy people across ages. The second PCR ran about 6 to 12 cycles with a sample-barcoded 5' primer and J-beta primers. TCRdb reprocessed the 5' RACE reads with MiXCR, giving one entry per CDR3 protein. The data hold over a million distinct CDR3 sequences, with more than 35% observed a single time. The source material was blood. The source is an older woman in good health.

A few counts support this clonotype. The rearrangement links TRBV28 to TRBJ1-2; D perhaps matches TRBD1 (6 bases). From germline, CDR1 is MDHEN and CDR2 SYDVKM. The V end lost 5 bases, the J end lost 3 bases, and 19 bases lay between the germline ends. This CDR3 is built from 16 residues. The CDR3 spells CASSQTLGGLDYGYTF. CDR3 in DNA: TGTGCCAGCAGTCAGACCTTGGGGGGGCTTGACTATGGCTACACCTTC.

Notes on this clonotype: This may arise from a read error, as a much more abundant clone is one base away. The chain recombines TRBV20-1 with TRBJ2-3; 8 bases fit TRBD2. The CDR3 covers 15 residues. Germline V gene sequence: CDR1 DFQATT, CDR2 SNEGSKA (reference sequence). V lost 6 bases, J lost 8 bases, and 16 bases stayed unmatched. This CDR3 is CSARKPLAGWGTQYF. The CDR3 DNA sequence: TGCAGTGCCCGTAAACCTCTAGCGGGCTGGGGTACGCAGTATTTT.

The chain uses TRBV5-1 and TRBJ2-5; 8 bases match TRBD2. The CDR3 has 14 amino acids. Germline V gene sequence: CDR1 SGHRS, CDR2 YFSETQ. Unmatched junction bases numbered 7, after V lost 4 bases and J lost 5 bases. The CDR3 region is CASSVTSGGETQYF. The CDR3 region has the DNA TGCGCCAGCAGCGTCACTAGCGGAGGGGAGACCCAGTACTTC.

This chain joins TRBV6-1 and TRBJ2-7; 10 bases fit TRBD2. Per germline, CDR1 MNHNS and CDR2 SASEGT. The CDR3 length is 16 residues. Germline trimming cut 7 bases from V and 7 bases from J; bases unmatched to any gene: 16. This chain's CDR3 is CASNTLGLAAGGEQYF. CDR3 nucleotide sequence: TGTGCCAGCAATACCCTAGGACTAGCGGCGGGTGGTGAGCAGTACTTC.

This clonotype was seen a few times. The genes are TRBV12-3 or TRBV12-4 and TRBJ2-1, with TRBD2 matching 13 bases. The CDR3 totals 16 residues. The trim removed 8 bases at V and 3 bases at J, leaving 7 bases unmatched. The CDR3 region is CASQTSGGPGYNEQFF. CDR3 DNA sequence: TGTGCCAGCCAGACTAGCGGGGGGCCCGGCTACAATGAGCAGTTCTTC.

This clonotype was seen more than once but under ten times. The chain recombines TRBV2 with TRBJ2-7, with D tentatively TRBD2 (6 bases). With 4 bases removed from V and 3 bases from J, the gap between germline ends came to 10 bases. The CDR3 has 13 residues. Germline CDR1 SNHLY, CDR2 FYNNEI. The CDR3 DNA reads as TGTGCCAGCAGTGCCCGGCGGGGCTACGAGCAGTACTTC. It is translated as CASSARRGYEQYF.

The genes are TRBV6-6 and TRBJ2-1; a possible D gene is TRBD1 (6 bases). In germline, CDR1 is MNHNY, CDR2 SVGAGI (reference sequence). CDR3 length equals 13 residues. Trimming left V 2 bases short and J 9 bases short, with 11 bases between. Here the CDR3 reads CASSYTPGVEQFF. DNA of the CDR3: TGTGCCAGCAGTTACACCCCAGGGGTTGAGCAGTTCTTC.

The V call is TRBV7-2, the J call TRBJ2-3; D call uncertain. Germline lookup yields CDR1 SGHTA and CDR2 FQGNSA. The CDR3 spans 14 residues. V was clipped by 5 bases and J by 5 bases, with 14 bases between them. This CDR3 reads CASSVDGAGDTQYF. CDR3 bases: TGTGCCAGCAGCGTAGACGGAGCTGGAGATACGCAGTATTTT.

The chain joins TRBV9 to TRBJ2-7; 9 bases agree with TRBD1. Germline values: CDR1 SGDLS, CDR2 YYNGEE. The CDR3 totals 14 residues. V was pared by 4 bases and J by 7 bases, with 9 bases of the junction left unmatched. The CDR3 DNA sequence: TGTGCCAGCAGCCCGCGGACAGGGGACAATGAGCAGTACTTC. Encoded protein: CASSPRTGDNEQYF.

V is TRBV20-1 and J is TRBJ2-3; the match to TRBD2 covers 7 bases. J gave up 10 bases and V 2 bases, and 15 bases lay outside the gene matches. The germline V gene encodes CDR1 DFQATT and CDR2 SNEGSKA (reference sequence). The CDR3 contains 15 residues. The CDR3 region has the DNA TGCAGTGCTAGACCTGGTACCGGGACTACATCACCGCAGTATTTT. It codes for CSARPGTGTTSPQYF.

This chain uses TRBV10-3 with TRBJ2-1; 7 nucleotides agree with TRBD2. The J call is doubtful: the DNA matches TRBJ2-7 better. Germline V lookup: CDR1 ENHRY, CDR2 SYGVKD. The CDR3 loop spans 14 amino acids. The CDR3 sequence: CAILAGDSYNEQYF. Written as DNA, the CDR3 is TGTGCCATCCTTGCGGGAGACTCCTACAATGAGCAGTACTTC.

The gene calls are TRBV7-9 and TRBJ1-1, with TRBD1 identical over 11 bases. The J segment lost 6 bases and the V segment lost 5 bases, leaving 5 bases of the junction unmatched. CDR1 is SEHNR, CDR2 FQNEAQ, per germline (reference sequence). CDR3 length: 14 amino acids. The CDR3: CASSRTGGASEAFF. CDR3 coding DNA: TGTGCCAGCAGCCGGACAGGGGGCGCATCTGAAGCTTTCTTT.